The T cell receptor (beta chain) under discussion was sequenced for a study of blood T cell repertoires in COVID-19. This clone has a handful of counts. Source study methods: Using reference gene primer amplification, nucleated cell counts were estimated. Using immunoSEQ multiplex PCR, the repertoire was profiled, and TCRdb retains in-frame clones only, with some absent. V, J and clone size were drawn from that table, and D and trimming were deduced from the DNA. The repertoire consists of 35,000 to 40,000 clones, with approximately 81% occurring once and the leading ten covering over 25%. CDR1 is LNHDA and CDR2 is SQIVND in the germline V gene (reference sequence). The CDR3 contains 17 residues. J lost 3 bases, V lost 4 bases, and 12 bases had no gene match.

This TCR was recovered from a man older than 75 with active or convalescent COVID-19. The genes are TRBV19 and TRBJ1-1; 9 nucleotides match TRBD1. Input material: peripheral blood. The CDR3, as DNA: TGTGCCAGTAGTAGTCCCGGGACAGGGTTCGGGGACACTGAAGCTTTCTTT. This sequence encodes CASSSPGTGFGDTEAFF.